Below are 11 T cell receptor beta chains sequenced from a single sample in a study of blood T cell repertoires in COVID-19. Produced via immunoSEQ multiplex PCR; TCRdb's table is partial and in-frame only. The sample yields fewer than 300,000 clones, roughly 79% seen once. Specimen: peripheral blood. These receptors were collected from a woman aged 60 to 75 with active or convalescent COVID-19.

The rearrangement joins TRBV6-5 to TRBJ1-5; possible D gene TRBD1, 6 bases. Germline V gene data show CDR1 as MNHEY and CDR2 as SVGAGI. This CDR3 spans 14 amino acids. The V end lost 0 bases, the J end lost 6 bases, and 9 bases lay between the germline ends. This CDR3 reads CASSYSTGSQPQHF. In DNA, the CDR3 is TGTGCCAGCAGTTACTCGACAGGTAGTCAGCCCCAGCATTTT.

The chain carries TRBV28 and TRBJ2-3, with D hard to call. The CDR3 is made up of 12 amino acids. Germline CDR1 and CDR2: MDHEN and SYDVKM. Trimming pared 2 bases from V and 6 bases from J, leaving 6 bases between. The CDR3 bases are TGTGCCAGCAGTTTAGTTTCGGATACGCAGTATTTT. This sequence encodes CASSLVSDTQYF.

The V gene is TRBV19, the J gene TRBJ1-6; tentative D call: TRBD1 (6 bases). CDR3 size: 15 residues. V lost 4 bases to trimming and J lost 9 bases, with 16 bases between them. CDR1 LNHDA and CDR2 SQIVND come from the germline V gene (reference sequence). The CDR3 loop reads CASSTSGVVSSPLHF. The CDR3 nucleotides read TGTGCCAGTAGTACGTCAGGGGTTGTAAGTTCACCCCTCCACTTT.

This clone has only a few counts. The rearrangement uses TRBV28 and TRBJ1-2; 8 bases map to TRBD1. Germline V CDR1 and CDR2: MDHEN, SYDVKM. The CDR3 spans 13 residues. Trimming at V came to 4 bases and at J to 8 bases, leaving 6 bases not matched to a gene. CDR3 sequence (DNA): TGTGCCAGCAGTTCCGGACAGGGTTGGGGCTACACCTTC. Translated: CASSSGQGWGYTF.

This rearrangement joins TRBV3-1 (or the pseudogene TRBV3-2) to TRBJ1-1; 7 bases line up with TRBD1. Looked up from germline, CDR1 is LGHDT and CDR2 is YNNKEL (reference sequence). The CDR3 runs 16 residues. The J segment lost 4 bases and the V segment lost 0 bases, leaving 8 bases of the junction unmatched. The CDR3 DNA reads as TGTGCCAGCAGCCAAGATGGAACAGGGGTCGCCACTGAAGCTTTCTTT. It translates to CASSQDGTGVATEAFF.

This clone was picked up one time. CDR3 bases: TGTGCCAGTCACAGGGGGCGGAACAATGAGCAGTTCTTC. It specifies CASHRGRNNEQFF. This chain links TRBV6-5 with TRBJ2-1; TRBD1 matches at 9 bases. V shed 9 bases, J shed 5 bases, and the junction held 5 bases outside the gene matches. Germline V CDR1 and CDR2: MNHEY, SVGAGI. The CDR3 consists of 13 residues.

The chain couples TRBV4-2 to TRBJ2-5; D might be TRBD1 (5 bases). This CDR3 contains 15 residues. Germline CDR1 is LGHNA and CDR2 is YNFKEQ. Deletions cut 1 base from V and 3 bases from J, with 12 bases between. The DNA for the CDR3 is TGTGCCAGCAGCCAAGGGCCAGGGTGGGAAGAGACCCAGTACTTC. This translates into CASSQGPGWEETQYF.

The chain recombines TRBV5-1 with TRBJ2-1; 8 bases fit TRBD1. Trimming removed 4 bases from V and 3 bases from J; junction bases left unmatched: 6. The CDR3 runs 15 residues. In germline, CDR1 is SGHRS, CDR2 YFSETQ. Written as DNA, the CDR3 is TGCGCCAGCAGCCCCGGACAGGGAAACTACAATGAGCAGTTCTTC. Amino acid sequence: CASSPGQGNYNEQFF.

The CDR3 sequence is CASRTAFLREQYF. In DNA, the CDR3 is TGTGCCAGCAGGACAGCCTTTTTGCGCGAGCAGTACTTC. This sequence joins TRBV6-5 and TRBJ2-7, with a weak D call TRBD1 (5 bases). CDR1 and CDR2 from the germline V gene are MNHEY and SVGAGI. The CDR3 consists of 13 residues. Trimming took 6 bases from V and 6 from J, leaving 15 bases between them.

This clone was found a few times. The V gene is TRBV15, the J gene TRBJ1-5; a weak D match, TRBD1 (5 bases). Between the trimmed V and J ends, which lost 4 bases and 5 bases, there was a span of 15 bases. The CDR3 consists of 15 residues. The V gene's germline CDR1 is LNHNV and CDR2 YYDKDF (reference sequence). CDR3 amino acids: CATSTEDRRYQPQHF. The CDR3 DNA follows: TGTGCCACCAGCACCGAAGACAGACGGTATCAGCCCCAGCATTTT.

The chain recombines TRBV7-2 with TRBJ1-2; D gene uncertain. Per germline, CDR1 SGHTA and CDR2 FQGNSA. The length of the CDR3 is 13 residues. The germline V and J ends were trimmed by 1 base and 8 bases, with 11 bases remaining between them. This CDR3 is CASSLESPQGYTF. In DNA, the CDR3 is TGTGCCAGCAGCTTAGAGAGCCCCCAAGGCTACACCTTC.